The clone carrying this T cell receptor (beta chain) has at least ten counts. This sample's TCRbeta library carried unique molecular identifier barcodes. One entry per CDR3 protein, called by TCRdb with MiXCR from the PCR reads. Of 240,000 or so distinct CDR3 sequences listed, approximately 12% are singletons. The sample is drawn from a study of T-cell reconstitution after alpha-beta-depleted transplantation in children. The germline gives CDR1 MDHEN, CDR2 SYDVKM. This CDR3 is built from 16 residues. V lost 4 bases, J lost 9 bases, and 22 bases lay in between. The source material was PBMCs from the stem cell graft donor, sampled from the stem cell graft. This TCR was recovered from a human donor who donated a stem cell graft to a child with acute lymphoblastic leukemia. The J gene is TRBJ1-5, the V gene TRBV28, with D uncertain. The CDR3 loop reads CASSSTTVGVGGPQHF. The CDR3 nucleotides read TGTGCCAGCAGTTCTACGACCGTCGGGGTAGGAGGGCCCCAGCATTTT.